Following are 27 T cell receptor beta chains from one sample sequenced in a study of cytomegalovirus exposure and HLA in healthy donors. Primers included in the PCR were 60 Vbeta and 13 Jbeta primers. The repertoire was sequenced with immunoSEQ multiplex PCR; TCRdb's copy has only in-frame clones and lacks some. The listing records 100,000 to 150,000 clones. Sample: PBMCs. The receptors were gathered from a woman in her forties in good health and CMV-seronegative.

The rearrangement uses TRBV5-1 and TRBJ1-1; 7 positions match TRBD1. After removal of 3 bases from V and 1 base from J, the junction contained 12 bases not matched to a gene. Germline V gives CDR1 SGHRS, CDR2 YFSETQ. The CDR3 is 17 amino acids. CDR3 DNA: TGCGCCAGCAGCTCCAGGGACATGACAGGGCGGAACACTGAAGCTTTCTTT. Its protein product is CASSSRDMTGRNTEAFF.

This chain links TRBV4-3 with TRBJ2-3, with D perhaps TRBD2 (7 bases). With 0 bases removed from V and 0 bases from J, the gap between germline ends came to 13 bases. Per germline, CDR1 LGHNA and CDR2 YSLEER. This CDR3 has 17 residues. The CDR3: CASSQEVGRGSTDTQYF. In DNA, the CDR3 is TGCGCCAGCAGCCAAGAAGTAGGGAGGGGGAGCACAGATACGCAGTATTTT.

This rearrangement joins TRBV18 to TRBJ2-4; 7 bases align to TRBD1. The CDR3 contains 13 residues. Unmatched junction bases numbered 4, after V lost 3 bases and J lost 8 bases. Germline values: CDR1 KGHSH, CDR2 LQKENI. In nucleotides, the CDR3 is TGTGCCAGCTCACCGAACAGGGGAGACATTCAGTACTTC. Translated: CASSPNRGDIQYF.

V and J are TRBV6-1 and TRBJ2-2; 7 nucleotides match TRBD1. The CDR3 consists of 15 residues. Germline V gene data show CDR1 as MNHNS and CDR2 as SASEGT. V gave up 7 bases and J gave up 3 bases; unmatched junction bases: 8. DNA for the CDR3: TGTGCCAGCATAGACAGGACAGGAGACACCGGGGAGCTGTTTTTT. Protein product: CASIDRTGDTGELFF.

J is TRBJ2-3 and V is TRBV7-2; D is possibly TRBD2 (5 bases). Trimming took off 1 base at V and 6 bases at J, with 11 bases between the two ends. The CDR3 runs to 14 residues. Germline-derived CDR1 and CDR2 are SGHTA and FQGNSA. The CDR3 protein is CASSLGGSGDTQYF. The CDR3 DNA reads as TGTGCCAGCAGCTTAGGAGGGTCTGGGGATACGCAGTATTTT.

The chain is built from TRBV28 and TRBJ1-4; D is ambiguous. Germline CDR1 MDHEN, CDR2 SYDVKM. The ends were cut back, 5 bases at V and 11 bases at J, with 12 bases in the middle. The CDR3 sequence is 12 residues long. The chain's CDR3 is CASSIAPRKLFF. CDR3 bases: TGTGCCAGCAGTATCGCGCCCCGCAAACTGTTTTTT. Supplemented by reference TRBV28 and TRBJ1-4, the full variable domain reads DVKVTQSSRYLVKRTGEKVFLECVQDMDHENMFWYRQDPGLGLRLIYFSYDVKMKEKGDIPEGYSVSREKKERFSLILESASTNQTSMYLCASSIAPRKLFFGSGTQLSVL.

This chain links TRBV6-1 with TRBJ2-3; 7 bases line up with TRBD1. Germline loops: CDR1 MNHNS, CDR2 SASEGT. The CDR3 runs to 13 residues. V trimming: 3 bases; J trimming: 4 bases; junction bases outside the gene matches: 1. CDR3 region: CASSDDRADTQYF. In DNA form, the CDR3 reads TGTGCCAGCAGTGATGACAGGGCAGATACGCAGTATTTT.

The genes are TRBV28 and TRBJ2-3; D remains unclear. Germline V gene lookup returns CDR1 MDHEN and CDR2 SYDVKM. The CDR3 is 17 amino acids. Trimming pared 2 bases from V and 0 bases from J, leaving 15 bases between. DNA of the CDR3: TGTGCCAGCAGTTTAGGCGTCGGGTATTCTAGCACAGATACGCAGTATTTT. Amino acids: CASSLGVGYSSTDTQYF.

The rearrangement joins TRBV6-5 to TRBJ1-1, with D perhaps matching TRBD1 (5 bases). V was pared by 10 bases and J by 7 bases, with 25 bases between. The CDR3 length is 15 residues. In germline, CDR1 is MNHEY, CDR2 SVGAGI. CDR3 DNA sequence: TGTGCCACGAGCGGGGTTGACAGAGGTTCCTTTGAAGCTTTCTTT. Residues: CATSGVDRGSFEAFF.

J is TRBJ2-2 and V is TRBV6-5; D possibly corresponds to TRBD2 (6 bases). Germline V gene sequence: CDR1 MNHEY, CDR2 SVGAGI. This CDR3 has 15 residues. The V end lost 2 bases, the J end lost 4 bases, and 11 bases lay between the germline ends. The CDR3, as DNA: TGTGCCAGCAGTTACGGAGGGATCGGCACCGGGGAGCTGTTTTTT. This translates into CASSYGGIGTGELFF.

The chain combines TRBV6-5 with TRBJ1-2; D remains ambiguous. Germline loops: CDR1 MNHEY, CDR2 SVGAGI. The V end was cut by 6 bases, the J end by 0 bases, with 14 bases between. The CDR3 is 15 residues long. The CDR3 sequence is CASSYHSYSNYGYTF. The CDR3 coding sequence is TGTGCCAGCAGCTACCACAGTTATTCTAACTATGGCTACACCTTC.

The rearrangement joins TRBV29-1 to TRBJ2-3; TRBD1 matches 8 bases. Trimming took 5 bases from V and 2 from J; bases not matched to a gene: 3. This CDR3 has 13 amino acids. CDR1 and CDR2 (germline): SQVTM, ANQGSEA. The chain's CDR3 is CSVQGQATDTQYF. The CDR3, as DNA: TGCAGCGTTCAGGGACAGGCCACAGATACGCAGTATTTT.

The chain is built from TRBV7-9 and TRBJ2-5; D possibly corresponds to TRBD2 (5 bases). V was cut by 1 base and J by 3 bases, with 9 bases left in between. The CDR3 contains 14 residues. Germline-derived CDR1 and CDR2 are SEHNR and FQNEAQ (reference sequence). The CDR3 bases are TGTGCCAGCAGCTTAGGGACTCCAGAAGAGACCCAGTACTTC. It is translated as CASSLGTPEETQYF.

The CDR3 coding sequence is TGTGCCAGCAGCTTAGTTGGGACACAAGAGACCCAGTACTTC. This sequence encodes CASSLVGTQETQYF. The rearrangement joins TRBV7-2 to TRBJ2-5; D may be TRBD1 (6 bases). This CDR3 region has 14 residues. Trimming shortened V by 1 base and J by 2 bases, and 8 bases separated the two germline ends. Germline CDR1 reads SGHTA; CDR2 reads FQGNSA.

V gene TRBV18 combines with J gene TRBJ2-3; TRBD1 matches at 9 bases. Germline CDR1 KGHSH, CDR2 LQKENI. The length of the CDR3 is 14 residues. V gave up 10 bases and J gave up 3 bases; unmatched junction bases: 8. In DNA form, the CDR3 reads TGTGCCACCGGAGGGGACAGGGAAACAGATACGCAGTATTTT. It codes for CATGGDRETDTQYF. Full variable domain (remainder filled in from reference TRBV18 and TRBJ2-3): NAGVMQNPRHLVRRRGQEARLRCSPMKGHSHVYWYRQLPEEGLKFMVYLQKENIIDESGMPKERFSAEFPKEGPSILRIQQVVRGDSAAYFCATGGDRETDTQYFGPGTRLTVL.

V and J are TRBV6-4 and TRBJ2-3; 10 bases agree with TRBD1. Germline V lookup: CDR1 MRHNA, CDR2 SNTAGT. This CDR3 has 13 amino acids. J was trimmed by 7 bases and V by 4 bases; bases with no gene match: 2. This CDR3 reads CASSATGGYTQYF. CDR3 DNA sequence: TGTGCCAGCAGTGCGACAGGGGGCTATACGCAGTATTTT.

V and J are TRBV5-1 and TRBJ2-2, with TRBD1 matching over 9 bases. Losses at the gene ends were 7 bases for V and 4 bases for J; bases not matched to a gene: 5. In germline, CDR1 is SGHRS, CDR2 YFSETQ. This CDR3 region has 14 residues. The CDR3 spells CASEQGAATGELFF. The CDR3 DNA is TGCGCCAGCGAACAGGGGGCGGCCACCGGGGAGCTGTTTTTT. The entire variable domain, with the rest obtained from reference TRBV5-1 and TRBJ2-2, is as follows: KAGVTQTPRYLIKTRGQQVTLSCSPISGHRSVSWYQQTPGQGLQFLFEYFSETQRNKGNFPGRFSGRQFSNSRSEMNVSTLELGDSALYLCASEQGAATGELFFGEGSRLTVL.

V usage is TRBV7-2 and J usage is TRBJ2-2, with TRBD2 identical over 8 bases. The germline V gene encodes CDR1 SGHTA and CDR2 FQGNSA. The CDR3 spans 11 residues. Trimming at V came to 7 bases and at J to 13 bases, leaving 5 bases not matched to a gene. The CDR3 nucleotides read TGTGCCAGCACCTACGCGGGAGGGCTGTTTTTT. It specifies CASTYAGGLFF.

The genes are TRBV5-1 and TRBJ2-7, with TRBD1 matching over 7 bases. Trimming cost V 0 bases and J 0 bases; bases outside gene matches: 6. Looked up from germline, CDR1 is SGHRS and CDR2 is YFSETQ. This CDR3 is built from 16 residues. CDR3 nucleotide sequence: TGCGCCAGCAGCTTGGGGGGACAGCTTCCCTCCTACGAGCAGTACTTC. Translation gives CASSLGGQLPSYEQYF.

The V and J genes are TRBV7-8 and TRBJ1-2; a possible D gene is TRBD1 (5 bases). Trimming cost V 1 base and J 2 bases, with 11 bases left between them. The CDR3 is 15 amino acids. CDR1 SGHVS and CDR2 FQNEAQ come from the germline V gene. This CDR3 reads CASSLVREGNYGYTF. DNA of the CDR3: TGTGCCAGCAGCTTAGTCAGGGAGGGGAACTATGGCTACACCTTC.

The rearrangement uses TRBV5-1 and TRBJ2-3; 10 nucleotides align to TRBD1. The J segment lost 1 base and the V segment lost 4 bases, leaving 3 bases of the junction unmatched. The CDR3 sequence is 15 residues long. CDR1 and CDR2 from the germline V gene are SGHRS and YFSETQ. In DNA form, the CDR3 reads TGCGCCAGCAGCCCCGGGACAGGGGGCACAGATACGCAGTATTTT. Its protein product is CASSPGTGGTDTQYF.

The chain employs TRBV9 and TRBJ1-5; 12 nucleotides match TRBD1. CDR3 size: 18 residues. Germline V gives CDR1 SGDLS, CDR2 YYNGEE. The junction had 9 bases not matched to a gene; V was cut back by 4 bases and J by 1 base. The CDR3 spells CASSPAGQGAESNQPQHF. Written as DNA, the CDR3 is TGTGCCAGCAGCCCAGCGGGACAGGGGGCGGAGAGCAATCAGCCCCAGCATTTT.

V and J are TRBV6-4 and TRBJ2-2; D is ambiguous. Germline V lookup: CDR1 MRHNA, CDR2 SNTAGT. The CDR3 is 13 residues long. Trimming removed 0 bases at V and 8 bases at J, with 7 bases between. CDR3 sequence reads: CASSDSTLGELFF. The CDR3 DNA follows: TGTGCCAGCAGTGACTCGACTCTGGGGGAGCTGTTTTTT.

The chain employs TRBV5-1 and TRBJ1-2; a possible D gene is TRBD1 (6 bases). Germline V gene data show CDR1 as SGHRS and CDR2 as YFSETQ. V lost 5 bases and J lost 4, with 18 bases in between. The CDR3 runs to 15 residues. The CDR3 loop reads CASRLETGGIYGYTF. The CDR3 nucleotides read TGCGCCAGCAGATTAGAGACAGGAGGTATCTATGGCTACACCTTC.

The chain links TRBV5-1 to TRBJ2-3, with 9 bases aligning to TRBD1. CDR3 length: 16 amino acids. The V gene's germline CDR1 is SGHRS and CDR2 YFSETQ. The J segment lost 4 bases and the V segment lost 4 bases, leaving 10 bases of the junction unmatched. CDR3 in DNA: TGCGCCAGCAGCATGGGGGACAGGGTTATCTCAGATACGCAGTATTTT. Encoded protein: CASSMGDRVISDTQYF.

The CDR3 here is CASSPSTDATEAFF. CDR3 in DNA: TGTGCCAGCTCACCGTCGACAGATGCCACTGAAGCTTTCTTT. The V and J genes are TRBV18 and TRBJ1-1, with D possibly matching TRBD1 (5 bases). Germline assignment: CDR1 KGHSH and CDR2 LQKENI. This CDR3 region has 14 residues. V lost 3 bases, J lost 4 bases, and 12 bases lay in between.

The CDR3 DNA follows: TGTGCCAGCAGCGTAGGGCGGCATGAGCAGTTCTTC. Residues: CASSVGRHEQFF. The J gene is TRBJ2-1, the V gene TRBV9, with unresolved D. This CDR3 has 12 amino acids. Trimming left V 0 bases short and J 8 bases short, with 6 bases between. Germline lookup yields CDR1 SGDLS and CDR2 YYNGEE.